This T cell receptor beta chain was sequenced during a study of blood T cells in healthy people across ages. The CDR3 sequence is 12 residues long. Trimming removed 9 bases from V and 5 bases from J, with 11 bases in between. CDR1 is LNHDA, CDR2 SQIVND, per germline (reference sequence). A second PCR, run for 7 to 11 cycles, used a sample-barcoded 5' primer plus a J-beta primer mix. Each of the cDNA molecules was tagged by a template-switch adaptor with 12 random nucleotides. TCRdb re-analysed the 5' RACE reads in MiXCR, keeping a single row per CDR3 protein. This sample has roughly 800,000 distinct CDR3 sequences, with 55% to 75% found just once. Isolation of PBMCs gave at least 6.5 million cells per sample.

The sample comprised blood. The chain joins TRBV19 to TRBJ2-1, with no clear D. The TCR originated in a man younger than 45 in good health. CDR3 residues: CASGGPHNEQFF. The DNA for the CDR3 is TGTGCCAGCGGCGGACCTCACAATGAGCAGTTCTTC.